This entry lists 5 T cell receptor beta chains sequenced from one sample in a study of cytomegalovirus exposure and HLA in healthy donors. Using immunoSEQ multiplex PCR, the repertoire was profiled, and TCRdb retains in-frame clones only, with some absent. The sample holds tens of thousands of clones, roughly 84% seen once. Sequencing was done on a sample of PBMCs. The receptors derive from a woman between 18 and 30 years old in good health and CMV-seropositive.

The chain links TRBV10-3 to TRBJ1-5, with D unresolved. The CDR3 has 13 amino acids. Per the germline V gene, CDR1 is ENHRY and CDR2 is SYGVKD. V dropped 8 bases and J dropped 0 bases, with 8 bases sitting between them. The DNA for the CDR3 is TGTGCCATCTCAACAACTAGCAATCAGCCCCAGCATTTT. Residues: CAISTTSNQPQHF.

This rearrangement joins TRBV7-2 to TRBJ2-3; a weak D match, TRBD1 (6 bases). The germline CDR1 and CDR2 sequences are SGHTA and FQGNSA. CDR3 size: 16 residues. V was pared by 1 base and J by 4 bases, with 15 bases between. CDR3 amino acids: CASSLGYSGGADTQYF. The CDR3 coding sequence is TGTGCCAGCAGCTTAGGTTATAGTGGGGGCGCAGATACGCAGTATTTT.

V is TRBV9 and J is TRBJ2-6; D uncertain. The V gene lost 2 bases and the J gene lost 3 bases, with 3 bases spanning the gap. The CDR3 runs to 13 residues. CDR1 is SGDLS and CDR2 is YYNGEE in the germline V gene. DNA of the CDR3: TGTGCCAGCAGCGTCGGTGGGGCCAACGTCCTGACTTTC. This gives the protein CASSVGGANVLTF.

The rearrangement links TRBV30 to TRBJ2-5; 10 bases are shared with TRBD2. This CDR3 comprises 11 residues. The trim removed 7 bases at V and 4 bases at J, leaving 0 bases unmatched. CDR1 is GTSNPN, CDR2 SVGIG, per germline (reference sequence). The DNA of the CDR3 is TGTGCCTTAGCGGGGGGAGAGACCCAGTACTTC. Amino acids: CALAGGETQYF.

The chain is built from TRBV4-2 and TRBJ1-2; 8 positions match TRBD1. This CDR3 spans 15 amino acids. The V gene's germline CDR1 is LGHNA and CDR2 YNFKEQ. With 2 bases clipped from V and 3 bases from J, the junction kept 5 bases outside the gene matches. CDR3 residues: CASSQLQGADYGYTF. The DNA of the CDR3 is TGTGCCAGCAGCCAATTGCAGGGGGCGGACTATGGCTACACCTTC.